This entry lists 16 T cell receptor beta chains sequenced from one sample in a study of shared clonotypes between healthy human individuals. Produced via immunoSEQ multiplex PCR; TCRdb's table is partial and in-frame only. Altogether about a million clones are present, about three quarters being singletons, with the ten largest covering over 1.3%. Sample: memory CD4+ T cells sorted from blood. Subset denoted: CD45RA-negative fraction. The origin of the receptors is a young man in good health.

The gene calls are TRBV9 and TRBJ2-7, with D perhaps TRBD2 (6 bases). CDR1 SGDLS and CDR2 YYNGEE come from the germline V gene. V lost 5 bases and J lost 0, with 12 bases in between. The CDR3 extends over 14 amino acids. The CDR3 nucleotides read TGTGCCAGCAGTGGGGACTGGGGCTCCTACGAGCAGTACTTC. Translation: CASSGDWGSYEQYF.

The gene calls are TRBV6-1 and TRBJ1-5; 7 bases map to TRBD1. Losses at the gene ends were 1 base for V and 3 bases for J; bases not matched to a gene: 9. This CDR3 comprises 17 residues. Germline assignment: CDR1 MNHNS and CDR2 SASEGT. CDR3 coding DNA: TGTGCCAGCAGTGAAGGTCAGGGGGTGAATATCAATCAGCCCCAGCATTTT. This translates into CASSEGQGVNINQPQHF.

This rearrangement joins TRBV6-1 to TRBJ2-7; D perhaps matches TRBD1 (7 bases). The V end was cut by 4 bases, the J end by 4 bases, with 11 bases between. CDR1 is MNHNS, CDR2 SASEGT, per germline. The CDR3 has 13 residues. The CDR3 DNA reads TGTGCCAGCAGTGCAGGGGGGCGTTACGAGCAGTACTTC. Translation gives CASSAGGRYEQYF.

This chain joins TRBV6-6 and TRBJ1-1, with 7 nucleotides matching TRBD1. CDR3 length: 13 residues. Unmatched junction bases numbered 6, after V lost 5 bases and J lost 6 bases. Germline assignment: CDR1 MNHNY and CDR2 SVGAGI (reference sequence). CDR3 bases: TGTGCCAGCAGTGTAGACAGGGTTCCTGAAGCTTTCTTT. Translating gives CASSVDRVPEAFF.

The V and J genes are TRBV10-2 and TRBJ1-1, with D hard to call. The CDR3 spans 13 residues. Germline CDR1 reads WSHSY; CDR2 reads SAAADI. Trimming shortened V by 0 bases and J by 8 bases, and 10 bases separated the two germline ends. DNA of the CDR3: TGCGCCAGCAGTGAGTCGAGGGTGAAAGAAGCTTTCTTT. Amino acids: CASSESRVKEAFF.

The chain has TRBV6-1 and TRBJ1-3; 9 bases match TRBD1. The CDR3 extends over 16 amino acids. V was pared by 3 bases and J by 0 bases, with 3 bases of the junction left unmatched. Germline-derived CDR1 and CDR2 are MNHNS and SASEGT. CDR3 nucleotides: TGTGCCAGCAGTGACAGGGACAGGGCCTCTGGAAACACCATATATTTT. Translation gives CASSDRDRASGNTIYF.

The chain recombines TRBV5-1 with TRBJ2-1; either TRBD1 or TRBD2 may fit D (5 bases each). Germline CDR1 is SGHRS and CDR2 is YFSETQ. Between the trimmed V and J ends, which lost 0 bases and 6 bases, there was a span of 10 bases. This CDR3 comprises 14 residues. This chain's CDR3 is CASSLAGAPNEQFF. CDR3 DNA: TGCGCCAGCAGCTTGGCCGGGGCACCCAATGAGCAGTTCTTC.

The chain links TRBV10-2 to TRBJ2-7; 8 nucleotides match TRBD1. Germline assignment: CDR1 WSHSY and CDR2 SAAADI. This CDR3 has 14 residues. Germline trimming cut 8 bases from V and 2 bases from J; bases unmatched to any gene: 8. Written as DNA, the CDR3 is TGCGCCAGCGGCCGGGACAGGAGTCCCTACGAGCAGTACTTC. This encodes CASGRDRSPYEQYF.

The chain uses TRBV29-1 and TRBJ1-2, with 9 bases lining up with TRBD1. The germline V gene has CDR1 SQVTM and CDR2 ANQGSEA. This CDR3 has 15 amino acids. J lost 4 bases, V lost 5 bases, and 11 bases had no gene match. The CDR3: CSVNLRDRAAYGYTF. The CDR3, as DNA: TGCAGCGTTAATCTCCGGGACAGGGCCGCCTATGGCTACACCTTC.

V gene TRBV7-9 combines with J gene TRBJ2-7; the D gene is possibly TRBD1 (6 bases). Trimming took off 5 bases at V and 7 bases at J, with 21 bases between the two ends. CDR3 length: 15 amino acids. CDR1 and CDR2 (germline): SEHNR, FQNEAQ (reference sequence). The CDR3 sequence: CASSAYIGQFPEQYF. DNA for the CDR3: TGTGCCAGCAGCGCCTACATCGGACAGTTCCCGGAGCAGTACTTC.

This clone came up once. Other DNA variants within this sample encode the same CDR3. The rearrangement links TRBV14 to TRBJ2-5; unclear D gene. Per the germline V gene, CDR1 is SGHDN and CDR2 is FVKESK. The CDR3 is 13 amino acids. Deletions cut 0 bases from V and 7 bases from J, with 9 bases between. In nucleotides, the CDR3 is TGTGCCAGCAGCCAAGACCTGGAAGGGACCCAGTACTTC. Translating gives CASSQDLEGTQYF.

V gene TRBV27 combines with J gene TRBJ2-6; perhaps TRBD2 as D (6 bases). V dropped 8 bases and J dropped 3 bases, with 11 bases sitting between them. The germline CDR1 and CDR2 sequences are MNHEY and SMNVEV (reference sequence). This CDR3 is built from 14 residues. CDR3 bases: TGTGCCAGCCGACGCGGGGATGGGGCCAACGTCCTGACTTTC. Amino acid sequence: CASRRGDGANVLTF. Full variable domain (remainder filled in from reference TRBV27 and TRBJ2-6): EAQVTQNPRYLITVTGKKLTVTCSQNMNHEYMSWYRQDPGLGLRQIYYSMNVEVTDKGDVPEGYKVSRKEKRNFPLILESPSPNQTSLYFCASRRGDGANVLTFGAGSRLTVL.

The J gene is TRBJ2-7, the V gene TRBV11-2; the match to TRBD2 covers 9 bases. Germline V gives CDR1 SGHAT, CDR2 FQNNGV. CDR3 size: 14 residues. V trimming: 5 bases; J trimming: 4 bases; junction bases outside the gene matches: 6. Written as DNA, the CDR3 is TGTGCCAGCAGCCGGATAGCGGGGGTATACGAGCAGTACTTC. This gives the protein CASSRIAGVYEQYF.

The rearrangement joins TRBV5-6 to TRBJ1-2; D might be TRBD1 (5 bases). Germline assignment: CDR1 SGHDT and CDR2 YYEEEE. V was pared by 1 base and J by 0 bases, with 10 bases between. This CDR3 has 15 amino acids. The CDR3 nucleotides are TGTGCCAGCAGCTTGATCGGGACGGCTAACTATGGCTACACCTTC. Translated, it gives CASSLIGTANYGYTF.

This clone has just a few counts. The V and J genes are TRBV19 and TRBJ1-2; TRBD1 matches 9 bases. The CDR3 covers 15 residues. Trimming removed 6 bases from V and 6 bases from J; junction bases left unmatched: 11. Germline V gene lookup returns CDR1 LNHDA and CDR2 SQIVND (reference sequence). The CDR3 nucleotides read TGTGCCAGTAGCCACACTCGGACAGGGGAGAATGGCTACACCTTC. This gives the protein CASSHTRTGENGYTF.

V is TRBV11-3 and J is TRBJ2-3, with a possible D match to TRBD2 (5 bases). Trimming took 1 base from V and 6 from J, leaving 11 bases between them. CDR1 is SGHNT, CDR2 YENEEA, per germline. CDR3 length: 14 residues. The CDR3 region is CASSLAPSPDTQYF. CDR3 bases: TGTGCCAGCAGCTTAGCCCCTAGCCCCGATACGCAGTATTTT.